These 25 T cell receptor beta chains were sequenced from one sample in a study of metastatic and nonmetastatic thyroid tumors. No treatment of any kind had been given to any patient before thyroid surgery. TCRdb re-processed the PCR reads through MiXCR. Among approximately 30,000 clones, 23% were seen once, and the ten largest hold more than 2%. The material sequenced was blood. The receptors stem from a female donor with papillary thyroid cancer or a benign thyroid nodule (not recorded which). Some clones in this sample may be carry-over from other donors' samples.

This clone was seen repeatedly, ten times or more. J is TRBJ2-1 and V is TRBV19, with 9 bases fitting TRBD2. V was pared by 7 bases and J by 0 bases, with 4 bases of the junction left unmatched. CDR1 LNHDA and CDR2 SQIVND come from the germline V gene (reference sequence). This CDR3 has 15 amino acids. The CDR3 loop reads CASTFSGSSYNEQFF. The DNA of the CDR3 is TGTGCCAGTACCTTTAGCGGGAGCTCCTACAATGAGCAGTTCTTC.

The chain employs TRBV9 and TRBJ2-7, with TRBD2 matching 7 bases. Germline CDR1 SGDLS, CDR2 YYNGEE. J lost 5 bases, V lost 4 bases, and 15 bases had no gene match. This CDR3 has 16 residues. The CDR3 coding sequence is TGTGCCAGCAGCTTAGCTTCGGTAAGCGGGAACCACGAGCAGTACTTC. Encoded protein: CASSLASVSGNHEQYF. Based on the CDR3 plus reference TRBV9 and TRBJ2-7, the full variable domain is DSGVTQTPKHLITATGQRVTLRCSPRSGDLSVYWYQQSLDQGLQFLIQYYNGEERAKGNILERFSAQQFPDLHSELNLSSLELGDSALYFCASSLASVSGNHEQYFGPGTRLTVT.

This chain connects TRBV5-1 to TRBJ1-2; D remains ambiguous. Germline CDR1 is SGHRS and CDR2 is YFSETQ. The CDR3 consists of 15 residues. The CDR3 DNA sequence: TGCTCCATCAGCTTGGATGGACTGGCCCACTATGGCTACACCTTC. Its translation is CSISLDGLAHYGYTF.

The chain couples TRBV20-1 to TRBJ2-1; possible D gene TRBD2, 5 bases. The germline V gene has CDR1 DFQATT and CDR2 SNEGSKA (reference sequence). The CDR3 is 15 residues long. V gave up 6 bases and J gave up 1 base, with 16 bases separating them. CDR3 sequence reads: CSARRLTGSYNEQFF. The DNA for the CDR3 is TGCAGTGCCCGACGACTAACCGGGTCCTACAATGAGCAGTTCTTC.

This clone was observed at least ten times. CDR3 in DNA: TGTGCCAGCAGTTCCCCCCGAAAGGACGGTCAGCCCCAGCATTTT. Encoded protein: CASSSPRKDGQPQHF. This rearrangement joins TRBV28 to TRBJ1-5, with D hard to call. V was shortened by 4 bases and J by 6 bases, with 16 bases between the two germline ends. CDR1 and CDR2 from the germline V gene are MDHEN and SYDVKM. The CDR3 runs 15 residues.

The rearrangement links TRBV11-1 to TRBJ2-7, with 8 nucleotides matching TRBD2. The CDR3 covers 14 residues. The V gene end was trimmed by 9 bases and the J gene end by 4 bases; junction bases not matched to a gene: 11. Per germline, CDR1 SGHAT and CDR2 FQDESV (reference sequence). CDR3 amino acids: CASILGAGAYEQYF. The CDR3 nucleotides read TGTGCCAGTATCTTAGGAGCGGGAGCGTACGAGCAGTACTTC.

This clone has at least ten counts. This chain joins TRBV24-1 and TRBJ1-5; possibly TRBD1 for D (5 bases). CDR1 and CDR2 from the germline V gene are KGHDR and SFDVKD. V gave up 4 bases and J gave up 1 base, with 13 bases separating them. The CDR3 extends over 16 amino acids. The CDR3 DNA follows: TGTGCCACCAGTGACCGAACAGGAGAGAGCAATCAGCCCCAGCATTTT. Protein product: CATSDRTGESNQPQHF.

On this clone: One end of the junction fails to match germline, which may point to a read error. V gene TRBV7-7 combines with J gene TRBJ2-3; D is perhaps TRBD2 (5 bases). The germline V gene encodes CDR1 SSHAT and CDR2 FNYEAQ (reference sequence). The CDR3 contains 15 residues. In DNA, the CDR3 is TGTGCTAGCATCCCAGCCTGGGTGGGAGCAGATACGCAGTATTTT. This sequence encodes CASIPAWVGADTQYF.

This chain uses TRBV5-1 with TRBJ1-6, with TRBD1 identical over 8 bases. This CDR3 has 20 amino acids. Trimming cost V 0 bases and J 7 bases; bases outside gene matches: 18. CDR1 is SGHRS, CDR2 YFSETQ, per germline. CDR3 bases: TGCGCCAGCAGCTTGGCCGGTACGGGGACAGGCGGAGTTTGGAATTCACCCCTCCACTTT. The encoded protein is CASSLAGTGTGGVWNSPLHF.

This clone was seen ten or more times. This chain links TRBV5-1 with TRBJ1-5; possibly TRBD1 for D (6 bases). This CDR3 comprises 15 residues. Deletions cut 0 bases from V and 3 bases from J, with 10 bases between. Germline CDR1 is SGHRS and CDR2 is YFSETQ. This CDR3 is CASSLEGHLNQPQHF. Here the CDR3 DNA reads TGCGCCAGCAGCTTGGAGGGACACCTCAATCAGCCCCAGCATTTT.

A remark on this clone: The junction shows a germline mismatch at one end, possibly a read error. The chain is built from TRBV5-1 and TRBJ1-4; possible D gene TRBD1, 5 bases. This CDR3 has 15 amino acids. The germline V gene encodes CDR1 SGHRS and CDR2 YFSETQ. CDR3 sequence (DNA): TGCGCCAGCAGCCTGGATGTGCAGGGTAATGAAAAACTGATTTTT. Translation gives CASSLDVQGNEKLIF.

A note on this clone: Since a much larger clone is just one base distant, this may be a read error. Other DNA variants within this sample encode the same CDR3. V gene TRBV5-6 combines with J gene TRBJ2-3; possible D gene TRBD2, 6 bases. CDR3 length: 16 residues. Germline-derived CDR1 and CDR2 are SGHDT and YYEEEE. Trimming removed 0 bases at V and 5 bases at J, with 16 bases between. The CDR3 DNA sequence: TGTGCCAGCAGCTTGGCAGGCGCCCCCGGGGGAGATACGCAGTATTTT. Amino acids: CASSLAGAPGGDTQYF.

This clone has at least ten counts. This chain connects TRBV29-1 to TRBJ2-7; D ambiguous. This CDR3 region has 13 residues. Germline V gene sequence: CDR1 SQVTM, CDR2 ANQGSEA. V was trimmed by 4 bases and J by 2 bases, leaving 12 bases between them. The CDR3 DNA follows: TGCAGCGTTGTCGTACAGAGTCCCTACGAGCAGTACTTC. This gives the protein CSVVVQSPYEQYF.

This clone occurred many times. This chain uses TRBV6-2 or TRBV6-3 with TRBJ2-7, with D possibly being TRBD1 or TRBD2 (6 bases each). CDR1 and CDR2 (germline): MNHEY, SVGEGT. The CDR3 covers 14 residues. The ends were cut back, 6 bases at V and 0 bases at J, with 12 bases in the middle. CDR3 in DNA: TGTGCCAGCAGCCTGGAGGGGGTCTCCTACGAGCAGTACTTC. Its translation is CASSLEGVSYEQYF.

In its sample, this clone was seen many times. The chain employs TRBV28 and TRBJ1-1; D ambiguous. The CDR3 spans 11 residues. Germline V gives CDR1 MDHEN, CDR2 SYDVKM. V dropped 7 bases and J dropped 2 bases, with 5 bases sitting between them. Here the CDR3 reads CASKINTEAFF. CDR3 nucleotides: TGTGCCAGCAAAATCAACACTGAAGCTTTCTTT.

This clone occurred many times. The chain joins TRBV24-1 to TRBJ1-1, with unresolved D. Germline CDR1 is KGHDR and CDR2 is SFDVKD. Trimming shortened V by 5 bases and J by 8 bases, and 5 bases separated the two germline ends. The CDR3 has 10 residues. The CDR3 DNA follows: TGTGCCACCAGTGCCTCAGAAGCTTTCTTT. This codes for CATSASEAFF.

This clone was found once. The missing conserved phenylalanine or tryptophan at the end of this CDR3 makes a read error likely. J is TRBJ2-6 and V is TRBV6-1; possible D gene TRBD1, 5 bases. The CDR3 sequence is 17 residues long. Germline values: CDR1 MNHNS, CDR2 SASEGT. CDR3 sequence: CASSRFPQPSGANGLTC. The CDR3 DNA is TGTGCCAGCAGCCGATTCCCTCAACCGTCTGGGGCCAACGGCCTGACTTGC.

This clone occurred a few times. Possible read error: a much larger clone is one base away. The gene calls are TRBV20-1 and TRBJ2-1; D is unresolved. The CDR3 consists of 16 residues. The V and J ends lost 2 bases and 4 bases respectively, with 18 bases between them. Germline CDR1 and CDR2: DFQATT and SNEGSKA (reference sequence). The CDR3, as DNA: TGCAGTGCTAGAAAGTCTGACATGTTGGGTTACAATGAGCAGTTCTTC. Translated, it gives CSARKSDMLGYNEQFF.

With respect to this clone: The same CDR3 also results from other DNA sequences found in this sample. V is TRBV20-1 and J is TRBJ2-7; 7 bases map to TRBD2. V gave up 1 base and J gave up 10 bases; unmatched junction bases: 13. This CDR3 has 14 amino acids. Germline V CDR1 and CDR2: DFQATT, SNEGSKA (reference sequence). This CDR3 is CSARALGRAGEQYF. The CDR3, as DNA: TGCAGTGCTAGAGCCCTTGGGAGGGCCGGTGAACAGTACTTC.

This clone was counted at least ten times. Within the sample, other DNA sequences also encode this same CDR3. The V and J genes are TRBV15 and TRBJ1-2; 8 bases line up with TRBD1. The CDR3 is 17 amino acids. Per the germline V gene, CDR1 is LNHNV and CDR2 is YYDKDF (reference sequence). The trim removed 0 bases at V and 8 bases at J, leaving 14 bases unmatched. The CDR3 is CATSRDRLVDRGTGYTF. DNA for the CDR3: TGTGCCACCAGCAGAGATCGGCTTGTTGACAGGGGAACGGGCTACACCTTC.

In regard to this clone: In this CDR3 the conserved last residue, phenylalanine or tryptophan, is missing, so a read error is likely. The DNA is omitted, as the CDR3 cannot be located on it reliably, and the CDR3 follows TCRdb's listing. The chain uses TRBV7-2 and TRBJ2-7. The CDR3 numbers 11 amino acids, ends counted. The germline V gene encodes CDR1 SGHTA and CDR2 FQGNSA. The CDR3 region is CASSLIDEKYL.

The genes are TRBV6-5 and TRBJ2-7, with a tentative D call TRBD1 (5 bases). Germline V gene lookup returns CDR1 MNHEY and CDR2 SVGAGI. The CDR3 is 14 amino acids. V lost 4 bases and J 2 bases, leaving 12 bases between the germline ends. DNA for the CDR3: TGTGCCAGCAGTTGGGGCCTGGGGCCCTACGAGCAGTACTTC. Encoded protein: CASSWGLGPYEQYF.

This clone came up many times. V is TRBV11-2 and J is TRBJ2-1; 8 bases agree with TRBD2. Losses at the gene ends were 5 bases for V and 5 bases for J; bases not matched to a gene: 8. CDR1 is SGHAT and CDR2 is FQNNGV in the germline V gene. The CDR3 is made up of 15 amino acids. CDR3 bases: TGTGCCAGCAGCCCCCTACGGGGGGGCCACAATGAGCAGTTCTTC. It yields the protein CASSPLRGGHNEQFF.

This clone showed up many times. The chain combines TRBV9 with TRBJ2-1, with TRBD2 matching over 11 bases. With 4 bases clipped from V and 1 base from J, the junction kept 4 bases outside the gene matches. Germline loops: CDR1 SGDLS, CDR2 YYNGEE. The CDR3 is 16 residues long. The CDR3 DNA is TGTGCCAGCAGCAACTTAGCGGGAGGGTCCTACAATGAGCAGTTCTTC. It specifies CASSNLAGGSYNEQFF.

This clone appeared many times. In DNA, the CDR3 is TGCAGTGCTAGAGCCCCAGGATCACCCCTCCACTTT. Its translation is CSARAPGSPLHF. The chain carries TRBV20-1 and TRBJ1-6; D unresolved. Trimming pared 1 base from V and 10 bases from J, leaving 8 bases between. Germline CDR1 and CDR2: DFQATT and SNEGSKA (reference sequence). CDR3 size: 12 residues.